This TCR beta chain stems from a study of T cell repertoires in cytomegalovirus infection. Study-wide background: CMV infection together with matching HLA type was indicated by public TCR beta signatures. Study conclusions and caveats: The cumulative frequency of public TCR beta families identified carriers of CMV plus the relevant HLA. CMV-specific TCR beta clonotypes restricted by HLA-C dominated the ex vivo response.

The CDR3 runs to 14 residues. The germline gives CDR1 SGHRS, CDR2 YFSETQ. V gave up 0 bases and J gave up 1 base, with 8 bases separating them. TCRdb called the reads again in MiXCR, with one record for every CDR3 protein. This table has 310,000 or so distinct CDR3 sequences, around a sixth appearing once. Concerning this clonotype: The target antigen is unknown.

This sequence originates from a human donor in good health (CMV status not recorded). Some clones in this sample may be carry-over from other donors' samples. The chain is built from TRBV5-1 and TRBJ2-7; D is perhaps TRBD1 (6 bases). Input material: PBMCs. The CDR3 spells CASSLGQDSYEQYF. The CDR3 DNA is TGCGCCAGCAGCTTGGGACAGGATTCCTACGAGCAGTACTTC. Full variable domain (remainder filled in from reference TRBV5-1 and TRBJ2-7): KAGVTQTPRYLIKTRGQQVTLSCSPISGHRSVSWYQQTPGQGLQFLFEYFSETQRNKGNFPGRFSGRQFSNSRSEMNVSTLELGDSALYLCASSLGQDSYEQYFGPGTRLTVT.